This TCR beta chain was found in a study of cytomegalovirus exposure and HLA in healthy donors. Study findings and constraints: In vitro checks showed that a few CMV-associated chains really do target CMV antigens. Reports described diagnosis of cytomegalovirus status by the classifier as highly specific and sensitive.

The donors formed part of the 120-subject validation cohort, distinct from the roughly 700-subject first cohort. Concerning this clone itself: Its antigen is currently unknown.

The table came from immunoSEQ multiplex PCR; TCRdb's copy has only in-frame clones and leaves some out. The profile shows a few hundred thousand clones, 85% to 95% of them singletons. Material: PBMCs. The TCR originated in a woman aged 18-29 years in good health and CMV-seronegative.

Written as DNA, the CDR3 is TGTGCCAGCAGCCCCCGGGAGAGCTTCTACGAGCAGTACTTC. Protein product: CASSPRESFYEQYF. The V gene is TRBV7-9, the J gene TRBJ2-7, with D possibly being TRBD2 (6 bases). The germline V and J ends were trimmed by 5 bases and 3 bases, with 14 bases remaining between them. CDR3 size: 14 residues. Germline CDR1 SEHNR, CDR2 FQNEAQ (reference sequence).